Listed here are 23 T cell receptor beta chains from one sample, sequenced in a study of Tregs in tolerant kidney transplant recipients. Data came from immunoSEQ multiplex PCR; TCRdb stores just in-frame clones and leaves some out. The table lists fewer than 95,000 clones, 93% of them singletons. Mixed chimerism was transient after nonmyeloablative marrow transplants from related graft donors. Sequenced here: CD4+ T cells from blood (PBMCs), sampled 12 months after the transplant. The receptor set was obtained from a human patient who received a combined kidney and bone marrow transplant. Certain T cells may be donor cells from the graft.

The chain joins TRBV6-5 to TRBJ1-1; D remains ambiguous. CDR1 and CDR2 from the germline V gene are MNHEY and SVGAGI. This CDR3 has 16 residues. V lost 0 bases, J lost 1 base, and 12 bases lay in between. In nucleotides, the CDR3 is TGTGCCAGCAGTTACTCGAACCAGATATGGAACACTGAAGCTTTCTTT. Its translation: CASSYSNQIWNTEAFF.

V usage is TRBV19 and J usage is TRBJ1-2; 8 positions agree with TRBD1. CDR3 length: 14 residues. V lost 7 bases, J lost 4 bases, and 8 bases stayed unmatched. Germline lookup yields CDR1 LNHDA and CDR2 SQIVND (reference sequence). The CDR3 loop is CASIPQGDGYGYTF. The CDR3 region has the DNA TGTGCCAGTATTCCACAGGGGGACGGCTATGGCTACACCTTC.

V usage is TRBV30 and J usage is TRBJ1-5; TRBD1 agrees at 7 bases. With V trimmed by 4 bases and J by 5 bases, 5 bases remained unmatched. This CDR3 comprises 13 residues. CDR1 GTSNPN and CDR2 SVGIG come from the germline V gene (reference sequence). This CDR3 reads CAWTDREDQPQHF. The CDR3 bases are TGTGCCTGGACTGACAGGGAAGATCAGCCCCAGCATTTT.

This clone was recorded only once. The V and J genes are TRBV14 and TRBJ2-5; 16 bases fit TRBD2. The assigned J gene may be wrong: the sequence end matches TRBJ2-7 better. This CDR3 is built from 18 residues. CDR1 and CDR2 (germline): SGHDN, FVKESK. The CDR3: CASSHRPGLAGGHHEQYF. The CDR3 DNA sequence: TGTGCCAGCAGCCACCGCCCGGGACTAGCGGGAGGGCACCACGAGCAGTACTTC.

V gene TRBV4-1 combines with J gene TRBJ2-3, with 11 bases that match TRBD2. Germline V CDR1 and CDR2: MGHRA, YSYEKL. V lost 2 bases, J lost 4 bases, and 8 bases stayed unmatched. The length of the CDR3 is 17 residues. The CDR3 nucleotides read TGCGCCAGCAGCCAATTAGGGGTAGCGGGAGGGCCAGATACGCAGTATTTT. It encodes CASSQLGVAGGPDTQYF.

This sequence joins TRBV6-6 and TRBJ2-1, with 10 bases that match TRBD1. CDR3 size: 14 residues. Looked up from germline, CDR1 is MNHNY and CDR2 is SVGAGI (reference sequence). Trimming took 6 bases from V and 6 from J; bases not matched to a gene: 5. The CDR3 region is CASSLGQGGNEQFF. The CDR3 DNA is TGTGCCAGCAGCCTCGGACAGGGGGGCAATGAGCAGTTCTTC.

The chain is built from TRBV5-5 and TRBJ1-5; no reliable D call. The CDR3 loop spans 15 amino acids. V was pared by 1 base and J by 0 bases, with 8 bases between. The germline CDR1 and CDR2 sequences are SGHKS and YYEKEE (reference sequence). CDR3 region: CASSLQVNSNQPQHF. The CDR3, as DNA: TGTGCCAGCAGCTTGCAGGTGAATAGCAATCAGCCCCAGCATTTT.

As to this clone: Compared with germline, one end of the junction differs, possibly owing to a read error. The gene calls are TRBV19 and TRBJ1-5, with TRBD1 as a possible D gene (6 bases). The CDR3 sequence is 17 residues long. Germline assignment: CDR1 LNHDA and CDR2 SQIVND (reference sequence). The CDR3 sequence is CTSSVRTSRGANQPQHF. The CDR3 DNA follows: TGTACCAGTAGTGTCAGGACAAGTCGGGGGGCGAATCAGCCCCAGCATTTT.

J is TRBJ1-1 and V is TRBV7-2; the D is unclear. Germline CDR1 SGHTA, CDR2 FQGNSA. V lost 2 bases to trimming and J lost 6 bases, with 13 bases between them. The CDR3 contains 14 residues. The CDR3 bases are TGTGCCAGCAGCTTAAGGGCGGGTGGCGCTGAAGCTTTCTTT. It codes for CASSLRAGGAEAFF. Together with reference TRBV7-2 and TRBJ1-1, the CDR3 gives the full variable domain: GAGVSQSPSNKVTEKGKDVELRCDPISGHTALYWYRQSLGQGLEFLIYFQGNSAPDKSGLPSDRFSAERTGGSVSTLTIQRTQQEDSAVYLCASSLRAGGAEAFFGQGTRLTVV.

J is TRBJ1-2 and V is TRBV19; 7 bases map to TRBD1. With 8 bases clipped from V and 4 bases from J, the junction kept 7 bases outside the gene matches. Germline lookup yields CDR1 LNHDA and CDR2 SQIVND (reference sequence). CDR3 length: 13 amino acids. CDR3 sequence reads: CASGTGDVYGYTF. The DNA of the CDR3 is TGTGCCAGTGGCACAGGGGACGTCTATGGCTACACCTTC.

The V call is TRBV19, the J call TRBJ2-7; TRBD2 might be the D (6 bases). From germline, CDR1 is LNHDA and CDR2 SQIVND (reference sequence). CDR3 length equals 12 residues. Deletions cut 4 bases from V and 4 bases from J, with 8 bases between. In nucleotides, the CDR3 is TGTGCCAGTAGTAGGGGGGAGTACGAGCAGTACTTC. It codes for CASSRGEYEQYF.

The chain carries TRBV2 and TRBJ1-5; no definite D call. Germline V gene data show CDR1 as SNHLY and CDR2 as FYNNEI. Trimming shortened V by 4 bases and J by 3 bases, and 10 bases separated the two germline ends. The CDR3 loop spans 14 amino acids. CDR3 residues: CASSAQANNQPQHF. The CDR3 nucleotides are TGTGCCAGCAGTGCCCAGGCGAACAATCAGCCCCAGCATTTT.

As for this clone: The sample has other DNA sequences that encode this CDR3 too. V is TRBV30 and J is TRBJ1-6; maybe TRBD1 (5 bases). The CDR3 extends over 12 amino acids. The germline V gene encodes CDR1 GTSNPN and CDR2 SVGIG (reference sequence). Trimming removed 5 bases from V and 7 bases from J, with 9 bases in between. In DNA, the CDR3 is TGTGCCTGGCGGGGGAGGAATTCACCCCTCCACTTT. This translates into CAWRGRNSPLHF.

This clone showed up just once. The chain combines TRBV5-1 with TRBJ2-7; D not resolved. Germline V gene data show CDR1 as SGHRS and CDR2 as YFSETQ. CDR3 size: 14 residues. The V gene lost 2 bases and the J gene lost 0 bases, with 9 bases spanning the gap. The CDR3 sequence is CASSLDISSYEQYF. The CDR3 bases are TGCGCCAGCAGCTTAGACATTAGCTCCTACGAGCAGTACTTC.

This chain links TRBV21-1 with TRBJ1-5; TRBD1, the table's D call, lacks a check against the DNA. TRBV21-1 is a documented pseudogene. This CDR3 spans 16 amino acids. CDR3 in DNA: TGTGCCAGCAGCAAACGGAGCAGGGGGGACAATCAAGCCCAGCATTTT. Its translation: CASSKRSRGDNQAQHF.

V is TRBV30 and J is TRBJ1-4; D remains unclear. Looked up from germline, CDR1 is GTSNPN and CDR2 is SVGIG (reference sequence). The CDR3 length is 14 residues. Trimming removed 0 bases from V and 8 bases from J, with 13 bases in between. As DNA, the CDR3 is TGTGCCTGGAGTGTACGCAATGGAGGGGAAAAACTGTTTTTT. Translation: CAWSVRNGGEKLFF.

This chain connects TRBV10-2 to TRBJ1-6; no definite D call. The V gene lost 7 bases and the J gene lost 6 bases, with 16 bases spanning the gap. In germline, CDR1 is WSHSY, CDR2 SAAADI. The CDR3 has 15 residues. CDR3 protein: CASKGYPEGNSPLHF. In DNA form, the CDR3 reads TGCGCCAGCAAAGGATACCCTGAGGGTAATTCACCCCTCCACTTT.

This chain links TRBV11-2 with TRBJ2-7; 10 bases are shared with TRBD2. CDR1 is SGHAT, CDR2 FQNNGV, per germline. The CDR3 length is 20 residues. The V and J ends lost 0 bases and 2 bases, in that order; junction bases with no gene match: 16. The CDR3 region is CASSLDLGIGLAGVTYEQYF. The CDR3 DNA reads as TGTGCCAGCAGCTTAGACCTCGGGATAGGTCTAGCGGGAGTTACCTACGAGCAGTACTTC.

This clone has just one count. The chain is built from TRBV28 and TRBJ1-1, with 7 bases identical to TRBD1. CDR1 and CDR2 (germline): MDHEN, SYDVKM. This CDR3 comprises 14 residues. Germline trimming cut 1 base from V and 4 bases from J; bases unmatched to any gene: 3. CDR3 nucleotides: TGTGCCAGCAGTTTATCAGGGGGTATCACTGAAGCTTTCTTT. Residues: CASSLSGGITEAFF.

This chain connects TRBV27 to TRBJ1-2; 9 bases line up with TRBD1. The CDR3 contains 16 residues. The germline CDR1 and CDR2 sequences are MNHEY and SMNVEV (reference sequence). V lost 3 bases, J lost 5 bases, and 10 bases stayed unmatched. The CDR3 DNA is TGTGCCAGCAGTTTCACGGGGGAAGGGACAGGGTATGGCTACACCTTC. Residues: CASSFTGEGTGYGYTF.

V is TRBV30 and J is TRBJ2-7, with TRBD1 identical over 10 bases. The CDR3 totals 14 residues. The V gene's germline CDR1 is GTSNPN and CDR2 SVGIG (reference sequence). With 2 bases clipped from V and 3 bases from J, the junction kept 4 bases outside the gene matches. The CDR3 sequence: CAWSSDRGNYEQYF. CDR3 sequence (DNA): TGTGCCTGGAGTTCGGACAGGGGGAACTACGAGCAGTACTTC.

The chain recombines TRBV7-2 with TRBJ1-1, with D hard to call. The ends were cut back, 3 bases at V and 4 bases at J, with 9 bases in the middle. The CDR3 contains 13 residues. CDR1 is SGHTA, CDR2 FQGNSA, per germline. The CDR3 here is CASSFGGGTEAFF. Here the CDR3 DNA reads TGTGCCAGCAGCTTCGGAGGTGGCACTGAAGCTTTCTTT.

This chain connects TRBV5-1 to TRBJ2-7; 10 positions agree with TRBD1. CDR1 SGHRS and CDR2 YFSETQ come from the germline V gene. The CDR3 contains 16 residues. V lost 4 bases to trimming and J lost 4 bases; unmatched junction nucleotides: 11. The CDR3, as DNA: TGCGCCAGCAGCCTGGAACGACAGGGGGCGATTTACGAGCAGTACTTC. Encoded protein: CASSLERQGAIYEQYF. The complete variable domain, with remaining parts taken from reference TRBV5-1 and TRBJ2-7, reads KAGVTQTPRYLIKTRGQQVTLSCSPISGHRSVSWYQQTPGQGLQFLFEYFSETQRNKGNFPGRFSGRQFSNSRSEMNVSTLELGDSALYLCASSLERQGAIYEQYFGPGTRLTVT.